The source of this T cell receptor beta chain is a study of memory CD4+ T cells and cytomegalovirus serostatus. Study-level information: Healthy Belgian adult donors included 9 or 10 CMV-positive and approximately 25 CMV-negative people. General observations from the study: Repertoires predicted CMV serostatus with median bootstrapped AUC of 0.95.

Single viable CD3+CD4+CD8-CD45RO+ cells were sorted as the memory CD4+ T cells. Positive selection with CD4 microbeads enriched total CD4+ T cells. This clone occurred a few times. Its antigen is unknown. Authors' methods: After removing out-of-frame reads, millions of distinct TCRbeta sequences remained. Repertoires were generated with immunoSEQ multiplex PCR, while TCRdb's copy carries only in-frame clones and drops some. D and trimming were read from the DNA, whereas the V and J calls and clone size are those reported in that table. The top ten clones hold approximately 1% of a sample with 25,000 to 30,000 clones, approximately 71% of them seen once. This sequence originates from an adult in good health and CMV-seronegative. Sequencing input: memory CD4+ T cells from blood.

The CDR3 DNA sequence: TGCGCCAGCAGCCAGGGACTAGCGGGAGAAAACTACGAGCAGTACTTC. As protein: CASSQGLAGENYEQYF. This chain joins TRBV4-3 and TRBJ2-7; 14 bases fit TRBD2. Losses at the gene ends were 3 bases for V and 3 bases for J; bases not matched to a gene: 4. Germline assignment: CDR1 LGHNA and CDR2 YSLEER. The CDR3 totals 16 residues.